This T cell receptor (beta chain) was retrieved from a study of shared clonotypes between healthy human individuals. Method: immunoSEQ multiplex PCR; TCRdb's copy keeps in-frame clones and lacks some. The sample carries under 1,100,000 clones, roughly 70% recorded once. The CDR3 totals 15 residues. Germline V gives CDR1 MNHNS, CDR2 SASEGT. The trim removed 4 bases at V and 2 bases at J, leaving 8 bases unmatched. This clone was observed a single time. Sequences were obtained from memory CD4+ T cells sorted from blood. Specified subset: CD45RA-negative fraction. This receptor was taken from a man aged 18-30 years in good health. The chain recombines TRBV6-1 with TRBJ2-7; 7 nucleotides match TRBD1. For the CDR3, the DNA is TGTGCCAGCAGTGCACCGGGACAGCCTCCCTACGAGCAGTACTTC. Amino acid sequence: CASSAPGQPPYEQYF.